This T cell receptor beta chain is drawn from a study of T cell repertoires in cytomegalovirus infection (dated by TCRdb to about 2019). Some background on the complete study: Recently identified HLA-C-restricted CMV epitopes, whose presentation resists viral immunomodulation, were targeted by peptide stimulations together with well-studied HLA-B-restricted epitopes. Because public TCR beta signatures pointed to carriage of CMV infection together with the matching HLA type, the HLA type of each donor mattered for the analysis. The paper's findings and limits, for the study overall: In the ex vivo response, HLA-C-restricted CMV-specific TCR beta clonotypes were dominant, and in two of eight donors the single most frequent clonotype came from this HLA-C-restricted group. In both this cohort and an independent roughly 330-donor cohort, the cumulative frequency of public TCR beta family members distinguished carriers of CMV infection plus the relevant HLA type.

The treatment or condition label corresponds to: in vitro stimulation with specific CMV peptide epitopes to enrich CMV-specific T cells. TCRdb shows the sequencer as Illumina HiSeq 1500. TCRdb took the public reads, trimmed them with fastp at Q25, ran MiXCR for clone calling and kept in-frame beta chains. Every CDR3 protein is listed once, alongside the most common genes and DNA of its rows. The sample table holds about 74,000 distinct CDR3 sequences, of which about 30% were seen once. The ten largest account for roughly 60% of the sample. To note about this clonotype: The specificity of this receptor is unknown. Per-nucleotide qualities are absent, and no much larger clonotype sits a single base away.

The clonotype comes from a human donor in good health (CMV status not recorded). Some clones in this sample may be carry-over from other donors' samples. The source was CD8+ T cells from cultured PBMCs, collected from culture after CMV antigen stimulation.

The sequence in DNA is TGTGCCAGCAGTCTACCGGGACAGTTACCCTACGAGCAGTACTTC. The resulting protein is CASSLPGQLPYEQYF. The chain employs TRBV27 and TRBJ2-7, and TRBD1 matches 7 of the central bases. Relative to germline, V is missing 5 bases and J is missing 2 bases, with 9 bases of the junction outside any gene match. CDR1 and CDR2, per the germline V gene (reference sequence), are MNHEY and SMNVEV. CDR3 length: 15 amino acids, cysteine to phenylalanine. Only the CDR3 region is kept as DNA, spanning 45 bases read in frame from base 1.